The source of this T cell receptor beta chain is a study of blood T cell repertoires in COVID-19. This clone is a singleton in its sample. Germline CDR1 reads SGHTA; CDR2 reads FQGNSA. V lost 2 bases and J 3 bases, leaving 3 bases between the germline ends. CDR3 length: 12 residues. The table came from immunoSEQ multiplex PCR; TCRdb's copy has only in-frame clones and leaves some out. The sample includes 9,500 to 15,000 clones, 71% of them seen just once. Input material: peripheral blood. This chain uses TRBV7-2 with TRBJ2-3; D remains unclear. This clonotype was sampled from a man between 60 and 75 years old with COVID-19, enrolled during active disease. In DNA form, the CDR3 reads TGTGCCAGCAGCTTAATAACAGATACGCAGTATTTT. This encodes CASSLITDTQYF.